The next 29 T cell receptor beta chains were all read from a single sample in a study of blood T cell repertoires in COVID-19. Using immunoSEQ multiplex PCR, the repertoire was profiled, and TCRdb retains in-frame clones only, with some absent. The table includes about 370,000 clones, about 89% detected once. Material for sequencing was peripheral blood. The receptors derive from a woman aged 25-40 years with COVID-19, enrolled during active disease.

This clone occurred once. The chain employs TRBV11-3 and TRBJ2-5, with D possibly TRBD2 on 5 matching bases. The ends were cut back, 3 bases at V and 5 bases at J, with 16 bases in the middle. Looked up from germline, CDR1 is SGHNT and CDR2 is YENEEA. This CDR3 has 15 residues. CDR3 nucleotides: TGTGCCAGCAGCTTGGGTCGAGCGGCGGGCGAGACCCAGTACTTC. Protein product: CASSLGRAAGETQYF.

This clone was seen a handful of times. The genes are TRBV30 and TRBJ1-5; maybe TRBD1 (6 bases). The CDR3 covers 16 residues. V lost 0 bases, J lost 6 bases, and 18 bases lay in between. The germline CDR1 and CDR2 sequences are GTSNPN and SVGIG (reference sequence). The CDR3 DNA reads TGTGCCTGGAGTGTAGCCCCCCGGGGGGCCGGTCAGCCCCAGCATTTT. It is translated as CAWSVAPRGAGQPQHF.

This clone was seen only once. V usage is TRBV2 and J usage is TRBJ2-7, with D possibly TRBD1 on 7 matching bases. Germline CDR1 SNHLY, CDR2 FYNNEI. This CDR3 comprises 16 residues. Deletions cut 2 bases from V and 1 base from J, with 15 bases between. The CDR3 sequence: CASSEQGGRVSYEQYF. In DNA form, the CDR3 reads TGTGCCAGCAGTGAACAGGGGGGTAGAGTATCCTACGAGCAGTACTTC.

This clone appeared a single time. V gene TRBV28 combines with J gene TRBJ2-7; D is perhaps TRBD2 (6 bases). Trimming pared 3 bases from V and 8 bases from J, leaving 20 bases between. The CDR3 runs to 15 residues. Germline assignment: CDR1 MDHEN and CDR2 SYDVKM. CDR3 DNA sequence: TGTGCCAGCAGTTTTTCGGGAGCTGGGGTTATGAAGCAGTACTTC. Translated: CASSFSGAGVMKQYF.

The chain uses TRBV28 and TRBJ1-2; D remains unclear. V was cut by 5 bases and J by 6 bases, with 13 bases left in between. Germline V gives CDR1 MDHEN, CDR2 SYDVKM. The CDR3 is made up of 13 amino acids. The DNA of the CDR3 is TGTGCCAGCAGTATCCGGGGTTGGGATGGCTACACCTTC. Amino acids: CASSIRGWDGYTF.

The V gene is TRBV18, the J gene TRBJ2-7, with D maybe TRBD1 (6 bases). CDR1 is KGHSH, CDR2 LQKENI, per germline. This CDR3 is built from 14 residues. V gave up 6 bases and J gave up 5 bases, with 17 bases separating them. CDR3: CASSPDSEINEQYF. The CDR3 bases are TGTGCCAGCTCCCCGGACAGCGAGATAAACGAGCAGTACTTC. The variable domain in full, completed from reference TRBV18 and TRBJ2-7, reads NAGVMQNPRHLVRRRGQEARLRCSPMKGHSHVYWYRQLPEEGLKFMVYLQKENIIDESGMPKERFSAEFPKEGPSILRIQQVVRGDSAAYFCASSPDSEINEQYFGPGTRLTVT.

This chain uses TRBV29-1 with TRBJ2-2, with 8 bases fitting TRBD1. The V segment lost 6 bases and the J segment 3 bases; nucleotides outside the gene matches: 6. Per germline, CDR1 SQVTM and CDR2 ANQGSEA. CDR3 length equals 14 residues. Written as DNA, the CDR3 is TGCAGCGTCGATCGACAGGGGTACACCGGGGAGCTGTTTTTT. It encodes CSVDRQGYTGELFF.

The chain couples TRBV5-4 to TRBJ2-7, with 8 bases fitting TRBD2. Germline V lookup: CDR1 SGHNT, CDR2 YYREEE (reference sequence). The CDR3 is 15 residues long. V trimming: 1 base; J trimming: 4 bases; junction bases outside the gene matches: 7. The CDR3 loop reads CASSLRIAGWYEQYF. The CDR3 DNA reads as TGTGCCAGCAGCTTGCGAATAGCGGGGTGGTACGAGCAGTACTTC. Full variable domain (rest looked up from reference TRBV5-4 and TRBJ2-7): ETGVTQSPTHLIKTRGQQVTLRCSSQSGHNTVSWYQQALGQGPQFIFQYYREEENGRGNFPPRFSGLQFPNYSSELNVNALELDDSALYLCASSLRIAGWYEQYFGPGTRLTVT.

The chain couples TRBV5-4 to TRBJ1-5; D remains unclear. Germline lookup yields CDR1 SGHNT and CDR2 YYREEE (reference sequence). V shed 3 bases and J shed 0 bases, with 10 bases lying between them. The length of the CDR3 is 15 residues. The CDR3 coding sequence is TGTGCCAGCAGCTCCGGCGGCAGTAGCAATCAGCCCCAGCATTTT. It translates to CASSSGGSSNQPQHF.

The V and J genes are TRBV2 and TRBJ2-5; TRBD2 agrees at 12 bases. V shed 6 bases, J shed 1 base, and the junction held 0 bases outside the gene matches. From germline, CDR1 is SNHLY and CDR2 FYNNEI. The CDR3 runs 14 residues. CDR3 sequence (DNA): TGTGCCAGCAGGGGACTAGCGGGCCAAGAGACCCAGTACTTC. It specifies CASRGLAGQETQYF.

This chain connects TRBV6-5 to TRBJ1-3, with D perhaps matching TRBD1 (5 bases). This CDR3 has 15 residues. Trimming shortened V by 6 bases and J by 0 bases, and 12 bases separated the two germline ends. Per the germline V gene, CDR1 is MNHEY and CDR2 is SVGAGI. CDR3 sequence (DNA): TGTGCCAGCAGGAACCCAGGGAACTCTGGAAACACCATATATTTT. This codes for CASRNPGNSGNTIYF.

V is TRBV5-5 and J is TRBJ2-2, with a possible D match to TRBD1 (5 bases). Germline V gene lookup returns CDR1 SGHKS and CDR2 YYEKEE (reference sequence). V gave up 1 base and J gave up 0 bases, with 10 bases separating them. This CDR3 region has 16 residues. CDR3: CASSLRTRSNTGELFF. The CDR3 DNA reads TGTGCCAGCAGCTTGAGGACAAGATCGAACACCGGGGAGCTGTTTTTT.

J is TRBJ2-3 and V is TRBV18; D perhaps matches TRBD1 (6 bases). The V end lost 3 bases, the J end lost 1 base, and 17 bases lay between the germline ends. The CDR3 runs 17 residues. CDR1 and CDR2 from the germline V gene are KGHSH and LQKENI. The CDR3 here is CASSPRQASYGTDTQYF. CDR3 bases: TGTGCCAGCTCACCCCGACAGGCCTCCTACGGCACAGATACGCAGTATTTT.

The V call is TRBV19, the J call TRBJ2-2, with 9 bases aligning to TRBD2. V was clipped by 3 bases and J by 5 bases; unmatched bases: 4. The germline V gene has CDR1 LNHDA and CDR2 SQIVND (reference sequence). This CDR3 is built from 15 residues. The CDR3 sequence is CASSISGSVTGELFF. The CDR3 DNA follows: TGTGCCAGTAGTATTAGCGGGAGCGTAACCGGGGAGCTGTTTTTT.

V gene TRBV6-6 combines with J gene TRBJ2-3; 7 nucleotides match TRBD2. Losses at the gene ends were 7 bases for V and 1 base for J; bases not matched to a gene: 11. CDR1 is MNHNY and CDR2 is SVGAGI in the germline V gene (reference sequence). CDR3 length equals 16 residues. In nucleotides, the CDR3 is TGTGCCAGCACCGCGGGACGGGGGAGGGGCACAGATACGCAGTATTTT. It encodes CASTAGRGRGTDTQYF.

The chain has TRBV7-6 and TRBJ2-1; the match to TRBD1 covers 7 bases. After removal of 5 bases from V and 0 bases from J, the junction contained 4 bases not matched to a gene. This CDR3 is 15 amino acids long. The germline V gene encodes CDR1 SGHVS and CDR2 FNYEAQ. CDR3 residues: CASSGTDSSYNEQFF. The CDR3 nucleotides read TGTGCCAGCAGCGGGACAGACAGCTCCTACAATGAGCAGTTCTTC.

This clone was found many times. The rearrangement joins TRBV10-1 to TRBJ1-5, with TRBD1 identical over 10 bases. The CDR3 extends over 15 amino acids. V lost 6 bases to trimming and J lost 5 bases; unmatched junction nucleotides: 7. The germline V gene has CDR1 WNHNN and CDR2 SYGVQD (reference sequence). The CDR3 is CASRRDRGQDQPQHF. In nucleotides, the CDR3 is TGCGCCAGCAGACGAGACAGGGGGCAAGATCAGCCCCAGCATTTT.

The rearrangement links TRBV19 to TRBJ2-3; 10 bases agree with TRBD1. V dropped 5 bases and J dropped 4; count of bases not matched to a gene: 6. The germline CDR1 and CDR2 sequences are LNHDA and SQIVND (reference sequence). The CDR3 sequence is 15 residues long. The CDR3 spells CASSQGDRGADTQYF. CDR3 coding DNA: TGTGCCAGTAGTCAGGGGGACAGGGGAGCAGATACGCAGTATTTT.

The chain uses TRBV13 and TRBJ2-1; no clear D gene. Germline values: CDR1 PRHDT, CDR2 FYEKMQ (reference sequence). The CDR3 runs to 15 residues. V lost 7 bases and J lost 0, with 13 bases in between. CDR3 nucleotides: TGTGCCAGCACTCAAGGAAGGAGCTCCTACAATGAGCAGTTCTTC. Its translation: CASTQGRSSYNEQFF.

The rearrangement joins TRBV10-3 to TRBJ2-7; a weak D match, TRBD2 (6 bases). In germline, CDR1 is ENHRY, CDR2 SYGVKD. Trimming removed 4 bases from V and 3 bases from J, with 10 bases in between. CDR3 length: 13 residues. The CDR3 reads CAISGGIGYEQYF. The DNA of the CDR3 is TGTGCCATCAGTGGCGGGATCGGCTACGAGCAGTACTTC.

Here the CDR3 reads CASSQRSNYGYTF. CDR3 sequence (DNA): TGCGCCAGCAGCCAACGGTCTAACTATGGCTACACCTTC. The chain employs TRBV4-1 and TRBJ1-2, with D uncertain. This CDR3 has 13 residues. The germline V gene encodes CDR1 MGHRA and CDR2 YSYEKL. V was clipped by 2 bases and J by 0 bases, with 4 bases between them.

The chain combines TRBV20-1 with TRBJ2-6; the D gene is possibly TRBD2 (5 bases). This CDR3 is 16 amino acids long. The germline V gene has CDR1 DFQATT and CDR2 SNEGSKA (reference sequence). Deletions cut 3 bases from V and 1 base from J, with 13 bases between. CDR3 residues: CSASSAGGSGANVLTF. For the CDR3, the DNA is TGCAGTGCTAGTTCTGCGGGTGGGTCTGGGGCCAACGTCCTGACTTTC.

This chain connects TRBV11-3 to TRBJ1-1; D is ambiguous. V lost 1 base, J lost 3 bases, and 9 bases lay in between. The germline V gene encodes CDR1 SGHNT and CDR2 YENEEA. This CDR3 contains 14 residues. CDR3 sequence reads: CASSLGIEDTEAFF. DNA for the CDR3: TGTGCCAGCAGCTTAGGGATCGAGGACACTGAAGCTTTCTTT. Full variable domain (missing parts from reference TRBV11-3 and TRBJ1-1): EAGVVQSPRYKIIEKKQPVAFWCNPISGHNTLYWYLQNLGQGPELLIRYENEEAVDDSQLPKDRFSAERLKGVDSTLKIQPAELGDSAVYLCASSLGIEDTEAFFGQGTRLTVV.

This chain connects TRBV4-3 to TRBJ2-6; D unresolved. The ends were cut back, 3 bases at V and 0 bases at J, with 12 bases in the middle. The CDR3 contains 17 residues. In germline, CDR1 is LGHNA, CDR2 YSLEER. CDR3 amino acids: CASSQRTRGSGANVLTF. The CDR3 region has the DNA TGCGCCAGCAGCCAGAGAACCAGAGGCTCTGGGGCCAACGTCCTGACTTTC.

The chain links TRBV7-8 to TRBJ2-1; 13 bases are a match to TRBD2. The V segment lost 3 bases and the J segment 6 bases; nucleotides outside the gene matches: 2. The CDR3 is 15 residues long. Germline loops: CDR1 SGHVS, CDR2 FQNEAQ. The CDR3 region has the DNA TGTGCCAGCAGCTTCGGGACTAGCGGGACCAATGAGCAGTTCTTC. Residues: CASSFGTSGTNEQFF. Together with reference TRBV7-8 and TRBJ2-1, the CDR3 gives the full variable domain: GAGVSQSPRYKVAKRGQDVALRCDPISGHVSLFWYQQALGQGPEFLTYFQNEAQLDKSGLPSDRFFAERPEGSVSTLKIQRTQQEDSAVYLCASSFGTSGTNEQFFGPGTRLTVL.

The count of this clone is one. This rearrangement joins TRBV10-3 to TRBJ1-1; D is unclear. The CDR3 totals 16 residues. From germline, CDR1 is ENHRY and CDR2 SYGVKD. Between the trimmed V and J ends, which lost 0 bases and 1 base, there was a span of 12 bases. This CDR3 is CAISESVQVRNTEAFF. CDR3 DNA sequence: TGTGCCATCAGTGAGTCGGTCCAGGTGAGGAACACTGAAGCTTTCTTT.

The V call is TRBV11-2, the J call TRBJ2-7; TRBD2 is a possible D gene (6 bases). V was pared by 5 bases and J by 6 bases, with 11 bases between. CDR1 SGHAT and CDR2 FQNNGV come from the germline V gene. The CDR3 has 12 amino acids. The CDR3 loop reads CASSLVGGEQYF. In nucleotides, the CDR3 is TGTGCCAGCAGCCTGGTCGGGGGCGAGCAGTACTTC.

The chain couples TRBV2 to TRBJ1-2; D is ambiguous. V was clipped by 6 bases and J by 0 bases, with 14 bases between them. This CDR3 spans 15 amino acids. Germline V gene sequence: CDR1 SNHLY, CDR2 FYNNEI. The CDR3 bases are TGTGCCAGCAGGCTGGCAGAATTTACTAACTATGGCTACACCTTC. As protein: CASRLAEFTNYGYTF.

The chain links TRBV7-9 to TRBJ1-3, with no clear D. CDR1 SEHNR and CDR2 FQNEAQ come from the germline V gene (reference sequence). The length of the CDR3 is 12 residues. Trimming removed 5 bases at V and 3 bases at J, with 5 bases between. DNA of the CDR3: TGTGCCAGCAGCGTCGGTGGAAACACCATATATTTT. Its translation: CASSVGGNTIYF.